Listed below are T cell receptor beta chains from one sample, sequenced in a study of shared clonotypes between healthy human individuals. The table came from immunoSEQ multiplex PCR; TCRdb's copy has only in-frame clones and leaves some out. This sample has some 2.1 million clones, with 93% found just once. The sequencing sample was made of naive CD8+ T cells from PBMCs. The receptors were gathered from a man between 18 and 35 years old in good health. Some clones in this sample may be carry-over from other donors' samples. The CDR3 runs from the conserved cysteine through the conserved F or W. Each record gives: V gene, D gene, clone size, J gene, CDR3 length, CDR3 protein, CDR3 DNA. The D gene is left open where the match is weak. A clone size is listed for some rows: how often the clone was seen (once, few, many), or a class if it is expanded.

v_call: TRBV6-5
d_call: NA
clone_size: NA
j_call: TRBJ2-7
cdr3_length: 14
cdr3_aa: CASSQPRNSYEQYF
cdr3_nt: TGTGCCAGCAGTCAGCCTAGAAACTCCTACGAGCAGTACTTC

v_call: TRBV29-1
d_call: NA
clone_size: NA
j_call: TRBJ2-1
cdr3_length: 11
cdr3_aa: CSVVSFNEQFF
cdr3_nt: TGCAGCGTTGTTTCTTTCAATGAGCAGTTCTTC

v_call: TRBV7-2
d_call: TRBD2
clone_size: NA
j_call: TRBJ2-2
cdr3_length: 19
cdr3_aa: CASSFIRTSGRVATGELFF
cdr3_nt: TGTGCCAGCAGCTTTATTAGGACTAGCGGGAGGGTAGCCACCGGGGAGCTGTTTTTT

v_call: TRBV9
d_call: NA
clone_size: NA
j_call: TRBJ2-3
cdr3_length: 14
cdr3_aa: CASSEQRVGDTQYF
cdr3_nt: TGTGCCAGCAGCGAACAGCGGGTGGGAGATACGCAGTATTTT

v_call: TRBV7-8
d_call: NA
clone_size: NA
j_call: TRBJ2-7
cdr3_length: 13
cdr3_aa: CASSSQPNYEQYF
cdr3_nt: TGTGCCAGCAGCTCACAGCCCAACTACGAGCAGTACTTC

v_call: TRBV6-4
d_call: TRBD2
clone_size: NA
j_call: TRBJ2-3
cdr3_length: 15
cdr3_aa: CASSETSGSVYTQYF
cdr3_nt: TGTGCCAGCAGCGAGACTAGCGGGAGTGTATATACGCAGTATTTT

v_call: TRBV21-1
d_call: NA
clone_size: NA
j_call: TRBJ2-7
cdr3_length: 16
cdr3_aa: CASSHGKRLAAPEQYF
cdr3_nt: TGTGCCAGCAGCCATGGAAAGAGGCTAGCGGCACCCGAGCAGTACTTC

v_call: TRBV15
d_call: NA
clone_size: once
j_call: TRBJ2-7
cdr3_length: 17
cdr3_aa: CATSRGLEEGAAYEQYF
cdr3_nt: TGTGCCACCAGCAGAGGCCTCGAAGAAGGGGCGGCCTACGAGCAGTACTTC

v_call: TRBV27
d_call: TRBD1
clone_size: once
j_call: TRBJ2-1
cdr3_length: 14
cdr3_aa: CASRDRGIYNEQFF
cdr3_nt: TGTGCCAGCAGAGACAGGGGAATCTACAATGAGCAGTTCTTC

v_call: TRBV7-9
d_call: NA
clone_size: NA
j_call: TRBJ1-5
cdr3_length: 12
cdr3_aa: CASSAGREPQHF
cdr3_nt: TGTGCCAGCAGCGCAGGGCGCGAGCCCCAGCATTTT

v_call: TRBV5-1
d_call: TRBD1
clone_size: NA
j_call: TRBJ1-4
cdr3_length: 18
cdr3_aa: CASSFMGAGGQGLEKLFF
cdr3_nt: TGCGCCAGCAGCTTCATGGGGGCCGGGGGACAGGGCCTTGAAAAACTGTTTTTT

v_call: TRBV5-4
d_call: NA
clone_size: once
j_call: TRBJ2-1
cdr3_length: 14
cdr3_aa: CASSFRRGGNEQFF
cdr3_nt: TGTGCCAGCAGCTTCCGTAGGGGGGGCAATGAGCAGTTCTTC

v_call: TRBV5-8
d_call: NA
clone_size: NA
j_call: TRBJ2-2
cdr3_length: 16
cdr3_aa: CASSQLWTANTGELFF
cdr3_nt: TGTGCCAGCAGCCAGCTTTGGACCGCGAACACCGGGGAGCTGTTTTTT

v_call: TRBV7-8
d_call: NA
clone_size: NA
j_call: TRBJ2-7
cdr3_length: 13
cdr3_aa: CASSPLGSYEQYF
cdr3_nt: TGTGCCAGCAGCCCCCTAGGCTCCTACGAGCAGTACTTC

v_call: TRBV5-1
d_call: TRBD2
clone_size: NA
j_call: TRBJ2-5
cdr3_length: 16
cdr3_aa: CASSLDSGISAETQYF
cdr3_nt: TGCGCCAGCAGCTTGGATAGCGGGATATCGGCAGAGACCCAGTACTTC

v_call: TRBV28
d_call: TRBD2
clone_size: NA
j_call: TRBJ2-1
cdr3_length: 16
cdr3_aa: CASSFQLAGVDNEQFF
cdr3_nt: TGTGCCAGCAGCTTCCAGCTAGCGGGAGTCGACAATGAGCAGTTCTTC

v_call: TRBV6-1
d_call: TRBD1
clone_size: NA
j_call: TRBJ2-7
cdr3_length: 16
cdr3_aa: CASSVKRTGPLDEQYF
cdr3_nt: TGTGCCAGCAGTGTAAAGAGGACAGGCCCTCTCGACGAGCAGTACTTC

v_call: TRBV11-2
d_call: TRBD2
clone_size: NA
j_call: TRBJ2-1
cdr3_length: 15
cdr3_aa: CASSVGASGYNEQFF
cdr3_nt: TGTGCCAGCAGCGTCGGGGCTAGCGGGTACAATGAGCAGTTCTTC

v_call: TRBV7-9
d_call: NA
clone_size: NA
j_call: TRBJ2-5
cdr3_length: 14
cdr3_aa: CASSPTQFLETQYF
cdr3_nt: TGTGCCAGCAGCCCGACCCAATTCCTTGAGACCCAGTACTTC

v_call: TRBV30
d_call: NA
clone_size: NA
j_call: TRBJ2-7
cdr3_length: 13
cdr3_aa: CAWSLGAFNEQYF
cdr3_nt: TGTGCCTGGAGCCTCGGGGCTTTCAACGAGCAGTACTTC

v_call: TRBV27
d_call: NA
clone_size: NA
j_call: TRBJ1-5
cdr3_length: 15
cdr3_aa: CASSLWPGSREPQHF
cdr3_nt: TGTGCCAGCAGTTTATGGCCAGGGTCCCGGGAGCCCCAGCATTTT

v_call: TRBV27
d_call: TRBD1
clone_size: NA
j_call: TRBJ2-7
cdr3_length: 17
cdr3_aa: CASSLTQGAASSYEQYF
cdr3_nt: TGTGCCAGCAGTTTAACACAGGGGGCTGCATCCTCCTACGAGCAGTACTTC

v_call: TRBV9
d_call: NA
clone_size: NA
j_call: TRBJ2-1
cdr3_length: 16
cdr3_aa: CASSAGSRADYNEQFF
cdr3_nt: TGTGCCAGCAGCGCAGGAAGTCGGGCGGACTACAATGAGCAGTTCTTC

v_call: TRBV9
d_call: TRBD1
clone_size: NA
j_call: TRBJ2-2
cdr3_length: 15
cdr3_aa: CASSPQDRDTGELFF
cdr3_nt: TGTGCCAGCAGCCCCCAGGACAGGGACACCGGGGAGCTGTTTTTT

v_call: TRBV11-2
d_call: TRBD2
clone_size: NA
j_call: TRBJ2-7
cdr3_length: 17
cdr3_aa: CASSLGPRTSGGYEQYF
cdr3_nt: TGTGCCAGCAGCTTAGGCCCCAGGACTAGCGGGGGCTACGAGCAGTACTTC

v_call: TRBV11-2
d_call: TRBD2
clone_size: NA
j_call: TRBJ2-1
cdr3_length: 15
cdr3_aa: CASARGLAGVNEQFF
cdr3_nt: TGTGCCAGCGCCCGGGGACTAGCGGGAGTCAATGAGCAGTTCTTC

v_call: TRBV4-3
d_call: TRBD2
clone_size: NA
j_call: TRBJ2-1
cdr3_length: 16
cdr3_aa: CASSQDWGGEDNEQFF
cdr3_nt: TGCGCCAGCAGCCAAGATTGGGGAGGGGAGGACAATGAGCAGTTCTTC

v_call: TRBV7-6
d_call: TRBD2
clone_size: once
j_call: TRBJ2-7
cdr3_length: 17
cdr3_aa: CASSLGTSGRDSYEQYF
cdr3_nt: TGTGCCAGCAGCTTAGGGACTAGCGGGAGGGACTCCTACGAGCAGTACTTC

v_call: TRBV7-2
d_call: TRBD2
clone_size: NA
j_call: TRBJ2-7
cdr3_length: 16
cdr3_aa: CASTIRTTSGFYEQYF
cdr3_nt: TGTGCCAGCACCATACGCACGACTAGCGGGTTCTACGAGCAGTACTTC

v_call: TRBV13
d_call: NA
clone_size: few
j_call: TRBJ1-1
cdr3_length: 13
cdr3_aa: CASSGQVNTEAFF
cdr3_nt: TGTGCCAGCAGCGGTCAGGTGAACACTGAAGCTTTCTTT

v_call: TRBV28
d_call: TRBD1
clone_size: once
j_call: TRBJ1-4
cdr3_length: 14
cdr3_aa: CASSLREGAEKLFF
cdr3_nt: TGTGCCAGCAGTTTAAGGGAGGGGGCTGAAAAACTGTTTTTT

v_call: TRBV28
d_call: NA
clone_size: NA
j_call: TRBJ1-1
cdr3_length: 15
cdr3_aa: CASSFLGAADTEAFF
cdr3_nt: TGTGCCAGCAGTTTTTTGGGGGCAGCGGACACTGAAGCTTTCTTT

v_call: TRBV7-9
d_call: NA
clone_size: NA
j_call: TRBJ2-1
cdr3_length: 18
cdr3_aa: CASSNPLDGRGSYNEQFF
cdr3_nt: TGTGCCAGCAGTAATCCCCTTGACGGGAGAGGTTCCTACAATGAGCAGTTCTTC

v_call: TRBV29-1
d_call: TRBD1
clone_size: few
j_call: TRBJ1-4
cdr3_length: 13
cdr3_aa: CSVLGQGNEKLFF
cdr3_nt: TGCAGCGTGCTGGGACAGGGTAATGAAAAACTGTTTTTT

v_call: TRBV27
d_call: NA
clone_size: NA
j_call: TRBJ1-5
cdr3_length: 14
cdr3_aa: CASSSGPRNQPQHF
cdr3_nt: TGTGCCAGCAGTTCAGGGCCTCGCAATCAGCCCCAGCATTTT

v_call: TRBV28
d_call: TRBD2
clone_size: NA
j_call: TRBJ2-7
cdr3_length: 12
cdr3_aa: CASRGLAYEQYF
cdr3_nt: TGTGCCAGCAGAGGACTAGCCTACGAGCAGTACTTC

v_call: TRBV9
d_call: TRBD2
clone_size: NA
j_call: TRBJ2-5
cdr3_length: 15
cdr3_aa: CASSPGVAGQETQYF
cdr3_nt: TGTGCCAGCAGCCCCGGGGTAGCGGGGCAAGAGACCCAGTACTTC

v_call: TRBV9
d_call: TRBD2
clone_size: NA
j_call: TRBJ2-1
cdr3_length: 15
cdr3_aa: CASSVGTRGYNEQFF
cdr3_nt: TGTGCCAGCAGCGTAGGGACTAGAGGATACAATGAGCAGTTCTTC

v_call: TRBV4-2
d_call: TRBD1
clone_size: NA
j_call: TRBJ2-3
cdr3_length: 18
cdr3_aa: CASSPSIAGTGGTDTQYF
cdr3_nt: TGTGCCAGCAGCCCTTCTATTGCCGGGACAGGGGGCACAGATACGCAGTATTTT

v_call: TRBV5-6
d_call: NA
clone_size: NA
j_call: TRBJ2-7
cdr3_length: 15
cdr3_aa: CASSPPDAGAYEQYF
cdr3_nt: TGTGCCAGCAGCCCGCCGGACGCCGGGGCCTACGAGCAGTACTTC

v_call: TRBV6-1
d_call: NA
clone_size: once
j_call: TRBJ1-5
cdr3_length: 16
cdr3_aa: CASSEGWPESNQPQHF
cdr3_nt: TGTGCCAGCAGTGAAGGGTGGCCAGAGAGCAATCAGCCCCAGCATTTT

v_call: TRBV27
d_call: NA
clone_size: NA
j_call: TRBJ1-2
cdr3_length: 14
cdr3_aa: CASSPLGGGNGYTF
cdr3_nt: TGTGCCAGCAGTCCCCTCGGAGGGGGGAATGGCTACACCTTC

v_call: TRBV6-5
d_call: TRBD1
clone_size: NA
j_call: TRBJ1-2
cdr3_length: 14
cdr3_aa: CASSFLEGAYGYTF
cdr3_nt: TGTGCCAGCAGTTTCCTGGAGGGGGCATATGGCTACACCTTC